This TCR beta chain was identified during a study of blood T cell repertoires in COVID-19. In the source study's methods: How many nucleated cells were present was estimated from reference gene primer amplification. Repertoires were generated with immunoSEQ multiplex PCR, while TCRdb's copy carries only in-frame clones and drops some. V, J and clone size were drawn from that table, and D and trimming were deduced from the DNA. The repertoire includes some 150,000 clones, about four fifths of them detected once, and 1.5% to 2% sits in the top ten. This CDR3 comprises 16 residues. V shed 5 bases and J 0 bases; nucleotides not matched to a gene: 7. CDR1 and CDR2 from the germline V gene are SGHTA and FQGTGA.

This chain links TRBV7-3 with TRBJ2-3, with 8 nucleotides matching TRBD1. The sequence was obtained from a human donor in a cohort sampled during active COVID-19. Sample: peripheral blood. Here the CDR3 DNA reads TGTGCCAGCAGCCCAGACAGGGGAAGAAGCACAGATACGCAGTATTTT. Its protein is CASSPDRGRSTDTQYF. The full variable domain, rest sourced from reference TRBV7-3 and TRBJ2-3, is GAGVSQTPSNKVTEKGKYVELRCDPISGHTALYWYRQSLGQGPEFLIYFQGTGAADDSGLPNDRFFAVRPEGSVSTLKIQRTERGDSAVYLCASSPDRGRSTDTQYFGPGTRLTVL.